The 14 T cell receptor beta chains presented below share a single source sample, sequenced in a study of cytomegalovirus exposure and HLA in healthy donors. PCR employed 60 Vbeta and 13 Jbeta primers. Profiling relied on immunoSEQ multiplex PCR, and the TCRdb table lists in-frame clones only, not all of them. The sample records roughly 100,000 clones, less than 80% being singletons. The sequenced sample consisted of PBMCs. The source of these receptors is a boy younger than 18 in good health and CMV-seropositive.

The CDR3: CASSLYSHGTGGYNEQFF. The CDR3 DNA sequence: TGTGCCAGCAGCTTATACAGTCACGGGACAGGGGGCTACAATGAGCAGTTCTTC. The V call is TRBV7-2, the J call TRBJ2-1; the match to TRBD1 covers 11 bases. The CDR3 runs 18 residues. V shed 2 bases, J shed 3 bases, and the junction held 9 bases outside the gene matches. Looked up from germline, CDR1 is SGHTA and CDR2 is FQGNSA.

Regarding this clone: The junction does not match germline at one end; this may be a read error. V is TRBV19 and J is TRBJ1-1; D perhaps matches TRBD1 (5 bases). Germline-derived CDR1 and CDR2 are LNHDA and SQIVND (reference sequence). The CDR3 runs to 13 residues. The CDR3 sequence: CASEGRGNTEAFF. CDR3 nucleotide sequence: TGTGCCAGTGAGGGGCGGGGGAACACTGAAGCTTTTTTT.

The rearrangement links TRBV5-4 to TRBJ2-5; TRBD1 might be the D (6 bases). The CDR3 runs to 13 residues. Trimming took off 7 bases at V and 3 bases at J, with 13 bases between the two ends. Per germline, CDR1 SGHNT and CDR2 YYREEE (reference sequence). CDR3 DNA: TGTGCCAGCGGCAGGGGTCGAGAAGAGACCCAGTACTTC. Amino acids: CASGRGREETQYF.

The chain combines TRBV7-9 with TRBJ2-7; D is uncertain. Germline CDR1 is SEHNR and CDR2 is FQNEAQ (reference sequence). V lost 5 bases and J lost 4, with 15 bases in between. This CDR3 has 14 residues. The CDR3, as DNA: TGTGCCAGCAGCGGTCTGCAGGCCGGATACGAGCAGTACTTC. It specifies CASSGLQAGYEQYF.

V and J are TRBV5-6 and TRBJ1-2, with a possible D match to TRBD1 (5 bases). V was clipped by 3 bases and J by 4 bases, with 13 bases between them. The CDR3 runs 14 residues. Germline V gives CDR1 SGHDT, CDR2 YYEEEE. CDR3 nucleotides: TGTGCCAGCAGCTCTGCGGGACGGTCCTATGGCTACACCTTC. It specifies CASSSAGRSYGYTF.

The chain employs TRBV6-1 and TRBJ1-4, with D unresolved. Germline V gives CDR1 MNHNS, CDR2 SASEGT. Trimming shortened V by 6 bases and J by 0 bases, and 11 bases separated the two germline ends. The CDR3 loop spans 15 amino acids. Here the CDR3 DNA reads TGTGCCAGCAGGGCCACCAGGACAACTAATGAAAAACTGTTTTTT. This gives the protein CASRATRTTNEKLFF.

The rearrangement uses TRBV10-1 and TRBJ2-3; TRBD1 agrees at 8 bases. V lost 4 bases to trimming and J lost 1 base; unmatched junction nucleotides: 4. The CDR3 contains 15 residues. Germline-derived CDR1 and CDR2 are WNHNN and SYGVQD (reference sequence). The DNA for the CDR3 is TGCGCCAGCAGTGGCGGGACAGGCCGCACAGATACGCAGTATTTT. Protein product: CASSGGTGRTDTQYF.

With respect to this clone: The junction and the germline gene differ at one end; a read error may be behind it. The genes are TRBV27 and TRBJ1-5; TRBD1 might be the D (6 bases). The CDR3 runs to 15 residues. Germline loops: CDR1 MNHEY, CDR2 SMNVEV (reference sequence). CDR3 coding DNA: TGTGCCAGCAGTACCGACAGGAGTAGCAATCAGCCCCAGAATTTT. It encodes CASSTDRSSNQPQNF.

This clone was seen only once. This sequence joins TRBV29-1 and TRBJ2-3, with 9 nucleotides matching TRBD1. The CDR3 is 13 amino acids. V was clipped by 1 base and J by 4 bases; unmatched bases: 0. Germline V gene lookup returns CDR1 SQVTM and CDR2 ANQGSEA. CDR3 DNA: TGCAGCGTTGAAGGACAGGGGGCAGATACGCAGTATTTT. This sequence encodes CSVEGQGADTQYF.

The V call is TRBV7-9, the J call TRBJ2-1, with 7 bases aligning to TRBD2. Germline lookup yields CDR1 SEHNR and CDR2 FQNEAQ (reference sequence). The V gene end was trimmed by 5 bases and the J gene end by 4 bases; junction bases not matched to a gene: 8. This CDR3 comprises 15 residues. The CDR3 nucleotides read TGTGCCAGCAGCATGGGCGGGGGATATTACAATGAGCAGTTCTTC. Translation: CASSMGGGYYNEQFF.

The chain combines TRBV29-1 with TRBJ2-7, with D possibly TRBD1 on 5 matching bases. This CDR3 spans 13 amino acids. Germline CDR1 and CDR2: SQVTM and ANQGSEA. V lost 7 bases, J lost 5 bases, and 18 bases lay in between. The CDR3 loop is CSGVPGHGNEQYF. As DNA, the CDR3 is TGCAGCGGCGTCCCAGGGCATGGGAACGAGCAGTACTTC.

This chain uses TRBV5-1 with TRBJ2-7; TRBD1 agrees at 8 bases. This CDR3 is 14 amino acids long. V was clipped by 4 bases and J by 3 bases; unmatched bases: 6. Germline V gene data show CDR1 as SGHRS and CDR2 as YFSETQ. The CDR3 DNA follows: TGCGCCAGCAGCCCAGGACAGGGACGCTACGAGCAGTACTTC. This codes for CASSPGQGRYEQYF.

This clone has just a few counts. The rearrangement joins TRBV5-3 to TRBJ2-2; a possible D gene is TRBD2 (5 bases). TRBV5-3 is an open reading frame whose function is uncertain. This CDR3 comprises 16 residues. The V end was cut by 0 bases, the J end by 4 bases, with 13 bases between. CDR3 DNA sequence: TGTGCCAGAAGCTTGGGGGGAGCCCTGGGCACCGGGGAGCTGTTTTTT. Its protein is CARSLGGALGTGELFF.

This chain joins TRBV7-3 and TRBJ2-3; D perhaps matches TRBD1 (5 bases). Trimming took 4 bases from V and 4 from J, leaving 12 bases between them. The CDR3 sequence is 14 residues long. Germline assignment: CDR1 SGHTA and CDR2 FQGTGA. As DNA, the CDR3 is TGTGCCAGCAGCTCCCAAGGGGTCGCAGATACGCAGTATTTT. It is translated as CASSSQGVADTQYF.